These 27 T cell receptor beta chains were sequenced from one sample in a study of shared clonotypes between healthy human individuals. Profiled with immunoSEQ multiplex PCR; TCRdb holds only in-frame clones, not every one. Among approximately 100,000 clones listed, less than 80% were seen once. What was sequenced was memory CD8+ T cells sorted from blood. Documented subset: CD45RO+ cells pooled with CCR7-negative TemRA cells. The origin of the receptors is a woman in her thirties in good health.

The chain links TRBV5-4 to TRBJ1-2; no reliable D call. Germline CDR1 is SGHNT and CDR2 is YYREEE (reference sequence). Trimming left V 2 bases short and J 0 bases short, with 14 bases between. The CDR3 sequence is 16 residues long. CDR3 sequence: CASSFYGESTNYGYTF. Written as DNA, the CDR3 is TGTGCCAGCAGCTTCTATGGCGAATCTACTAACTATGGCTACACCTTC.

This clone has ten or more counts. The rearrangement links TRBV6-1 to TRBJ2-2; 7 bases are shared with TRBD2. J gave up 6 bases and V 11 bases, and 9 bases lay outside the gene matches. This CDR3 has 13 amino acids. Germline CDR1 reads MNHNS; CDR2 reads SASEGT. CDR3 residues: CAGQRDESGELFF. CDR3 nucleotides: TGTGCCGGCCAGCGGGACGAGTCCGGGGAGCTGTTTTTT.

CDR3 loop: CASSSRDISYEQYF. The CDR3 nucleotides are TGTGCCAGCAGCTCCCGGGACATCTCCTACGAGCAGTACTTC. The rearrangement links TRBV25-1 to TRBJ2-7; possible D gene TRBD1, 6 bases. Germline CDR1 MGHDK, CDR2 SYGVNS. CDR3 size: 14 residues. V was pared by 6 bases and J by 0 bases, with 12 bases between.

This clone was counted at least ten times. The rearrangement joins TRBV15 to TRBJ1-1; D gene uncertain. Germline V CDR1 and CDR2: LNHNV, YYDKDF (reference sequence). V was pared by 0 bases and J by 1 base, with 9 bases between. The CDR3 extends over 15 amino acids. CDR3 in amino acids: CATSRDPHQNTEAFF. CDR3 DNA sequence: TGTGCCACCAGCAGAGATCCCCACCAGAACACTGAAGCTTTCTTT. The complete variable domain, with remaining parts taken from reference TRBV15 and TRBJ1-1, reads DAMVIQNPRYQVTQFGKPVTLSCSQTLNHNVMYWYQQKSSQAPKLLFHYYDKDFNNEADTPDNFQSRRPNTSFCFLDIRSPGLGDTAMYLCATSRDPHQNTEAFFGQGTRLTVV.

The gene calls are TRBV5-1 and TRBJ2-1, with D possibly TRBD1 on 6 matching bases. The CDR3 runs to 15 residues. V was cut by 4 bases and J by 2 bases, with 13 bases left in between. Looked up from germline, CDR1 is SGHRS and CDR2 is YFSETQ. Written as DNA, the CDR3 is TGCGCCAGCAGCGCGGACAGCAGGGCCTACAATGAGCAGTTCTTC. It yields the protein CASSADSRAYNEQFF.

This clone occurred a few times. The gene calls are TRBV2 and TRBJ2-1; TRBD1 or TRBD2 may be the D gene (5 bases each). Germline values: CDR1 SNHLY, CDR2 FYNNEI. The V and J ends lost 11 bases and 4 bases respectively, with 15 bases between them. The length of the CDR3 is 13 residues. The DNA of the CDR3 is TGTGCCGGAGCCGGGGCATTATACAATGAGCAGTTCTTC. Protein product: CAGAGALYNEQFF.

J is TRBJ2-7 and V is TRBV7-9; D might be TRBD2 (5 bases). V lost 6 bases, J lost 3 bases, and 21 bases lay in between. Germline CDR1 reads SEHNR; CDR2 reads FQNEAQ (reference sequence). This CDR3 comprises 16 residues. The CDR3 here is CASSAPPSLGHYEQYF. The CDR3 DNA reads as TGTGCCAGCAGTGCCCCGCCTAGCCTAGGTCACTACGAGCAGTACTTC.

V and J are TRBV4-2 and TRBJ2-7; no firm D call. This CDR3 is 17 amino acids long. V shed 1 base and J shed 2 bases, with 18 bases lying between them. Germline V gives CDR1 LGHNA, CDR2 YNFKEQ. CDR3 amino acids: CASSQVGVTGGAYEQYF. CDR3 DNA: TGTGCCAGCAGCCAAGTCGGTGTCACTGGCGGAGCCTACGAGCAGTACTTC.

The chain has TRBV5-4 and TRBJ2-1; 8 positions match TRBD1. The V and J ends lost 0 bases and 7 bases, in that order; junction bases with no gene match: 9. The CDR3 runs 16 residues. From germline, CDR1 is SGHNT and CDR2 YYREEE (reference sequence). DNA of the CDR3: TGTGCCAGCAGCTTGGAATATTCAGGGGGCATTAATGAGCAGTTCTTC. This sequence encodes CASSLEYSGGINEQFF.

Points on this clone: The identical CDR3 is also encoded by other nucleotide sequences in the sample. The chain has TRBV28 and TRBJ2-7; D remains unclear. Germline V gene sequence: CDR1 MDHEN, CDR2 SYDVKM. V dropped 2 bases and J dropped 1 base, with 12 bases sitting between them. CDR3 length: 15 residues. CDR3 nucleotides: TGTGCCAGCAGTTTAAGCCTTGCCAGTTCCTACGAGCAGTACTTC. Its protein is CASSLSLASSYEQYF. Full variable domain (missing parts from reference TRBV28 and TRBJ2-7): DVKVTQSSRYLVKRTGEKVFLECVQDMDHENMFWYRQDPGLGLRLIYFSYDVKMKEKGDIPEGYSVSREKKERFSLILESASTNQTSMYLCASSLSLASSYEQYFGPGTRLTVT.

This clone was detected a few times. This sequence joins TRBV6-4 and TRBJ2-3; 7 nucleotides match TRBD2. The length of the CDR3 is 15 residues. Germline assignment: CDR1 MRHNA and CDR2 SNTAGT. Unmatched junction bases numbered 11, after V lost 7 bases and J lost 4 bases. CDR3 sequence: CASKPGGEVSDTQYF. The CDR3 nucleotides are TGTGCCAGCAAACCGGGAGGCGAGGTCTCAGATACGCAGTATTTT.

This clone came up many times. V gene TRBV9 combines with J gene TRBJ2-7; 8 bases fit TRBD1. This CDR3 has 13 residues. V lost 4 bases, J lost 7 bases, and 7 bases stayed unmatched. Germline V CDR1 and CDR2: SGDLS, YYNGEE. The CDR3 DNA reads TGTGCCAGCAGCCCCACTAGGACAGGGGAGCAGTACTTC. Its protein product is CASSPTRTGEQYF.

The V gene is TRBV6-6, the J gene TRBJ1-1; a weak D match, TRBD1 (5 bases). The CDR3 length is 11 residues. Trimming shortened V by 8 bases and J by 12 bases, and 16 bases separated the two germline ends. Looked up from germline, CDR1 is MNHNY and CDR2 is SVGAGI (reference sequence). The CDR3 here is CASSPGTVTFF. In DNA form, the CDR3 reads TGTGCCAGCTCCCCAGGGACGGTTACTTTCTTT.

The chain recombines TRBV6-5 with TRBJ2-7, with TRBD1 as a possible D gene (5 bases). CDR1 and CDR2 from the germline V gene are MNHEY and SVGAGI. The V end lost 7 bases, the J end lost 2 bases, and 15 bases lay between the germline ends. CDR3 size: 14 residues. The CDR3 reads CASTDMGLTYEQYF. The CDR3 nucleotides are TGTGCCAGCACGGACATGGGCTTAACCTACGAGCAGTACTTC.

This clone was observed a few times. The rearrangement links TRBV13 to TRBJ2-3, with 7 bases lining up with TRBD2. CDR1 is PRHDT, CDR2 FYEKMQ, per germline (reference sequence). The CDR3 consists of 18 residues. V lost 5 bases to trimming and J lost 0 bases; unmatched junction nucleotides: 14. CDR3 nucleotides: TGTGCCAGCAGCCCCGGTGGTATAGCGGGCCAAAGCACAGATACGCAGTATTTT. Translation: CASSPGGIAGQSTDTQYF.

The chain couples TRBV28 to TRBJ2-2; D might be TRBD1 (5 bases). CDR1 is MDHEN and CDR2 is SYDVKM in the germline V gene. The V and J ends lost 2 bases and 6 bases respectively, with 19 bases between them. The CDR3 sequence is 17 residues long. CDR3 amino acids: CASSLRTYHERAGELFF. For the CDR3, the DNA is TGTGCCAGCAGTTTACGGACATACCATGAACGGGCCGGGGAGCTGTTTTTT.

This chain connects TRBV6-1 to TRBJ2-1; 13 positions match TRBD2. V trimming: 3 bases; J trimming: 9 bases; junction bases outside the gene matches: 14. The germline V gene encodes CDR1 MNHNS and CDR2 SASEGT. This CDR3 is 18 amino acids long. The CDR3 sequence is CASSDYSQGTSGMVEQFF. CDR3 sequence (DNA): TGTGCCAGCAGTGATTATTCCCAAGGGACTAGCGGGATGGTTGAGCAGTTCTTC.

This chain links TRBV6-1 with TRBJ1-1, with D possibly matching TRBD1 (5 bases). Trimming cost V 1 base and J 3 bases, with 12 bases left between them. CDR1 is MNHNS, CDR2 SASEGT, per germline. CDR3 length: 15 amino acids. CDR3 amino acids: CASSEESGTYTEAFF. CDR3 nucleotide sequence: TGTGCCAGCAGTGAAGAGTCAGGGACTTACACTGAAGCTTTCTTT.

The rearrangement joins TRBV6-5 to TRBJ1-2; 11 bases fit TRBD1. The ends lost 6 bases at V and 8 bases at J; junction bases unmatched: 8. The length of the CDR3 is 14 residues. Germline-derived CDR1 and CDR2 are MNHEY and SVGAGI. The CDR3 loop is CASRKPGTGGGYTF. In nucleotides, the CDR3 is TGTGCCAGCAGGAAACCCGGGACAGGGGGAGGCTACACCTTC.

This clone occurred a few times. The chain carries TRBV7-2 and TRBJ2-5; 7 bases agree with TRBD2. Losses at the gene ends were 5 bases for V and 0 bases for J; bases not matched to a gene: 15. The CDR3 contains 18 residues. Germline CDR1 and CDR2: SGHTA and FQGNSA. CDR3 region: CASSKSGVRILYQETQYF. The DNA of the CDR3 is TGTGCCAGCAGCAAAAGCGGGGTACGGATCTTGTACCAAGAGACCCAGTACTTC.

V and J are TRBV19 and TRBJ2-5, with D perhaps TRBD2 (5 bases). Trimming removed 5 bases at V and 5 bases at J, with 15 bases between. Germline lookup yields CDR1 LNHDA and CDR2 SQIVND (reference sequence). This CDR3 is built from 14 residues. CDR3 in amino acids: CASSPLGGHETQYF. CDR3 nucleotides: TGTGCCAGTAGTCCCCTGGGCGGGCATGAGACCCAGTACTTC.

V gene TRBV5-1 combines with J gene TRBJ2-3, with 8 bases identical to TRBD2. The J segment lost 1 base and the V segment lost 3 bases, leaving 25 bases of the junction unmatched. This CDR3 contains 22 residues. The germline gives CDR1 SGHRS, CDR2 YFSETQ. The CDR3 is CASSSQAFTSGGWLKGTDTQYF. The DNA of the CDR3 is TGCGCCAGCAGCTCCCAAGCTTTCACTAGCGGAGGATGGTTAAAGGGCACAGATACGCAGTATTTT. Together with reference TRBV5-1 and TRBJ2-3, the CDR3 gives the full variable domain: KAGVTQTPRYLIKTRGQQVTLSCSPISGHRSVSWYQQTPGQGLQFLFEYFSETQRNKGNFPGRFSGRQFSNSRSEMNVSTLELGDSALYLCASSSQAFTSGGWLKGTDTQYFGPGTRLTVL.

This chain connects TRBV18 to TRBJ2-7, with a weak D call TRBD2 (6 bases). Germline values: CDR1 KGHSH, CDR2 LQKENI. V was shortened by 0 bases and J by 2 bases, with 8 bases between the two germline ends. The CDR3 has 14 residues. This chain's CDR3 is CASSPPRGAYEQYF. The CDR3 DNA is TGTGCCAGCTCACCACCGCGGGGAGCCTACGAGCAGTACTTC.

This sequence joins TRBV19 and TRBJ1-5; 8 bases align to TRBD1. V gave up 4 bases and J gave up 9 bases; unmatched junction bases: 8. Germline V gene data show CDR1 as LNHDA and CDR2 as SQIVND (reference sequence). This CDR3 has 14 amino acids. The CDR3 is CASSNPGGDGPQHF. Here the CDR3 DNA reads TGTGCCAGTAGTAATCCAGGGGGCGACGGGCCCCAGCATTTT.

This rearrangement joins TRBV4-1 to TRBJ2-1; a weak D match, TRBD1 (5 bases). This CDR3 spans 16 amino acids. CDR1 is MGHRA, CDR2 YSYEKL, per germline. The V end was cut by 6 bases, the J end by 0 bases, with 15 bases between. The CDR3 region is CASSSQELRSYNEQFF. In DNA, the CDR3 is TGCGCCAGCAGTTCACAGGAACTTCGCTCCTACAATGAGCAGTTCTTC.

This chain connects TRBV5-1 to TRBJ2-1; a possible D gene is TRBD2 (5 bases). Germline V gene sequence: CDR1 SGHRS, CDR2 YFSETQ. The CDR3 totals 14 residues. Trimming took off 4 bases at V and 8 bases at J, with 16 bases between the two ends. The chain's CDR3 is CASSPGGIVDEQFF. The CDR3, as DNA: TGCGCCAGCAGCCCAGGAGGAATTGTTGATGAGCAGTTCTTC.

The chain employs TRBV28 and TRBJ2-7; the D gene is possibly TRBD2 (6 bases). V was cut by 6 bases and J by 3 bases, with 18 bases left in between. The length of the CDR3 is 15 residues. CDR1 is MDHEN and CDR2 is SYDVKM in the germline V gene. The CDR3 DNA reads TGTGCCAGCAGGCTAGGGGCGGGGCTCGGCTACGAGCAGTACTTC. Translation gives CASRLGAGLGYEQYF.